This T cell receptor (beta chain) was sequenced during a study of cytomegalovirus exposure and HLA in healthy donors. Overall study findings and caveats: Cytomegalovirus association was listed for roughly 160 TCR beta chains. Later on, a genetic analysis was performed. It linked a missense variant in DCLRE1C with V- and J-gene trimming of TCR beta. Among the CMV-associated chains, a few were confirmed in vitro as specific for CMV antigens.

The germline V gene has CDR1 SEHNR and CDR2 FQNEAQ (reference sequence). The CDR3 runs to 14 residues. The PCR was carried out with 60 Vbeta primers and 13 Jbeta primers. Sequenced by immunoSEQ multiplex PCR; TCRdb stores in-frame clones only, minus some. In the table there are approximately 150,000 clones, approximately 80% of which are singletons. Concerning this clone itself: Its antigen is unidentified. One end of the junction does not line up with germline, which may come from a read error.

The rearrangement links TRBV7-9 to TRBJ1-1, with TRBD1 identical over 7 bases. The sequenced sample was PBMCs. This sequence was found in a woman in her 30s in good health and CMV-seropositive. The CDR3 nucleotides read TGTTCCAGCAGCGAGGGACAGACGAACACTGAAGCTTTCTTT. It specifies CSSSEGQTNTEAFF.